This is a list of T cell receptor beta chains from one sample in a study of blood T cell repertoires in COVID-19. Sequencing used immunoSEQ multiplex PCR; TCRdb keeps in-frame clones, though not all of them. In the table there are 250,000 to 350,000 clones, more than 65% of which are singletons. Sequences were obtained from peripheral blood. These receptor sequences come from a person between 65 and 80 years old with COVID-19, enrolled during active disease. The CDR3 runs from the conserved cysteine through the conserved F or W. The D gene is left open where the match is weak. Clone size is stated in some rows and not others, as once, few, many or a class when expanded.

NA	TRBV14	NA	TRBJ2-6	CASSQERRISGANVLTF	TGTGCCAGCAGCCAAGAGAGGAGGATCTCTGGGGCCAACGTCCTGACTTTC
NA	TRBV2	NA	TRBJ1-2	CASRGQGTDGYTF	TGTGCCAGCAGGGGCCAGGGTACTGATGGCTACACCTTC
NA	TRBV7-2	NA	TRBJ2-1	CASSRGSLRARIYNEQFF	TGTGCCAGCAGCCGTGGAAGTTTGAGGGCGAGAATCTACAATGAGCAGTTCTTC
NA	TRBV5-8	NA	TRBJ2-7	CAATRLLSYEQYF	TGTGCCGCTACACGACTGCTCTCCTACGAGCAGTACTTC
TRBD1	TRBV27	NA	TRBJ2-7	CASSPDRVRYEQYF	TGTGCCAGCTCCCCGGACAGGGTGCGCTACGAGCAGTACTTC
TRBD2	TRBV7-8	few	TRBJ2-5	CASSLAGRAQETQYF	TGTGCCAGCAGCTTGGCGGGGAGGGCCCAAGAGACCCAGTACTTC
TRBD1	TRBV20-1	NA	TRBJ1-6	CSASSRQGRDSPLHF	TGCAGTGCTAGTAGCAGACAGGGGAGGGATTCACCCCTCCACTTT
TRBD1	TRBV14	once	TRBJ2-3	CASSQERGRGRLDTQYF	TGTGCCAGCAGCCAAGAAAGGGGCAGGGGGCGTTTAGATACGCAGTATTTT
NA	TRBV2	NA	TRBJ1-2	CASREGREGYTF	TGTGCCAGCAGGGAGGGTAGGGAGGGCTACACCTTC
NA	TRBV6-5	NA	TRBJ1-1	CASSYEDSRTEAFF	TGTGCCAGCAGTTACGAAGACTCGAGGACTGAAGCTTTCTTT
NA	TRBV4-3	NA	TRBJ2-2	CASSHARDYQNTGELFF	TGCGCCAGCAGCCATGCCAGGGATTACCAGAACACCGGGGAGCTGTTTTTT
NA	TRBV11-2	NA	TRBJ1-1	CASSLDRETEAFF	TGTGCCAGCAGCTTAGACCGGGAGACTGAAGCTTTCTTT
NA	TRBV9	NA	TRBJ2-3	CASSVGGILTDTQYF	TGTGCCAGCAGCGTAGGCGGGATTTTAACAGATACGCAGTATTTT
NA	TRBV7-9	once	TRBJ1-4	CASSLGGGLNEKLFF	TGTGCCAGCAGCTTAGGCGGGGGGCTTAATGAAAAACTGTTTTTT
TRBD2	TRBV7-7	NA	TRBJ2-1	CASSLTESSGYNEQFF	TGTGCCAGCAGCTTGACTGAGTCTAGCGGCTACAATGAGCAGTTCTTC
NA	TRBV10-3	NA	TRBJ2-7	CATEGGASYEQYF	TGTGCCACCGAGGGGGGGGCCTCCTACGAGCAGTACTTC
NA	TRBV6-5	NA	TRBJ1-1	CASRDLPGNTEAFF	TGTGCCAGCAGAGACCTACCAGGGAACACTGAAGCTTTCTTT
NA	TRBV6-2/TRBV6-3	few	TRBJ2-3	CASSYRQGRNTQYF	TGTGCCAGCAGTTACCGTCAGGGGCGAAATACGCAGTATTTT
TRBD1	TRBV7-8	NA	TRBJ1-6	CASSLQTGRNSPLHF	TGTGCCAGCAGTCTCCAGACAGGGAGGAATTCACCCCTCCACTTT
TRBD1	TRBV30	NA	TRBJ1-2	CAWSVQGGPTGYTF	TGTGCCTGGAGTGTACAGGGGGGACCAACTGGCTACACCTTC